This TCR beta chain was documented in a study of vaccination and CD4 T cells after COVID-19. The treatment is: approximately 9-day PBMC culture with coronavirus spike peptide pools or control peptides (ViraFEST assay). An Oncomine TCR Beta short-read assay was used to sequence the DNA from cultured CD4+ T cells. TCRdb reprocessed the PCR reads with MiXCR, giving one entry per CDR3 protein. The profile shows 9,000 to 15,000 distinct CDR3 sequences, around 64% of them singletons. This CDR3 region has 15 residues. Germline values: CDR1 MGHRA, CDR2 YSYEKL. J gave up 1 base and V 4 bases, and 3 bases lay outside the gene matches. Sample share makes this clonotype large. Its specificity is not known.

This clonotype originated in a human donor who had recovered from COVID-19. Sequencing was performed on CD4+ T cells from blood, cultured in vitro. The chain employs TRBV4-1 and TRBJ2-2; 7 nucleotides line up with TRBD1. CDR3 in amino acids: CASSLRDRNTGELFF. Written as DNA, the CDR3 is TGCGCCAGCAGCCTCAGGGACAGGAACACCGGGGAGCTGTTTTTT.